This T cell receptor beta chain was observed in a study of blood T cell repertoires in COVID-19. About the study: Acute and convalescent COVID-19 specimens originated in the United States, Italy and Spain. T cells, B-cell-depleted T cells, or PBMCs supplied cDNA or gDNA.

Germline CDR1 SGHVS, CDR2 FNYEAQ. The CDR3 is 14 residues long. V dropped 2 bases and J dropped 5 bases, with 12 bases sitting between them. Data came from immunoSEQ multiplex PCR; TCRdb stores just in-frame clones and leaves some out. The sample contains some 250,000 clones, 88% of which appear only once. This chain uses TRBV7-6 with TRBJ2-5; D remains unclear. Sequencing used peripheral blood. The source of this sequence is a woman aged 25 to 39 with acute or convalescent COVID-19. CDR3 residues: CASSLLGPVETQYF. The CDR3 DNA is TGTGCCAGCAGCTTACTTGGCCCCGTGGAGACCCAGTACTTC.